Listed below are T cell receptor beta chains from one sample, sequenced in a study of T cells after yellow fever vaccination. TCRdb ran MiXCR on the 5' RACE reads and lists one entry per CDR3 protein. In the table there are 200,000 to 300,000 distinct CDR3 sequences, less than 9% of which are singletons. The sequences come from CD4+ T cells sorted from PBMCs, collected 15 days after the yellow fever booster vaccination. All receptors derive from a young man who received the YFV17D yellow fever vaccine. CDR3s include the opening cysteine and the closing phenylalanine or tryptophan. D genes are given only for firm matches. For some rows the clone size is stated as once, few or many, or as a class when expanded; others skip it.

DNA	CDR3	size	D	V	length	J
TGTGCCAGCAGCTGGACGATCTACACCGGGGAGCTGTTTTTT	CASSWTIYTGELFF	many	.	TRBV5-5	14	TRBJ2-2
TGCAGTGCTAGATCCGGCAGGGGGCGGAGAAATGAGCAGTTCTTC	CSARSGRGRRNEQFF	.	TRBD1	TRBV20-1	15	TRBJ2-1
TGTGCCAGCAGTTCCGCCTATGGCTACACCTTC	CASSSAYGYTF	many	.	TRBV6-5	11	TRBJ1-2
TGCAGTGGTGAAAGGGGCGATGAGCAGTTCTTC	CSGERGDEQFF	.	.	TRBV20-1	11	TRBJ2-1
TGTGCCAGCAGTTTAAAGCCCTTGGGCTATGGCTACACCTTC	CASSLKPLGYGYTF	many	.	TRBV27	14	TRBJ1-2
TGTGCCAGCAGCCAAGAGAGGGGATTCGCCACCTGGGGAAACAATGAGCAGTTCTTC	CASSQERGFATWGNNEQFF	many	.	TRBV3-1	19	TRBJ2-1
TGCTGTGCTAGAGATCTGAAGGAGAACTATGGCTACACCTTC	CCARDLKENYGYTF	.	.	TRBV20-1	14	TRBJ1-2
TGCAGTGCCCCAGGCGAGGGGATAGAGACCCAGTACTTC	CSAPGEGIETQYF	.	.	TRBV20-1	13	TRBJ2-5
TGTGCCAGCAGCGAACTAGGGTGGCAAGAGACCCAGTACTTC	CASSELGWQETQYF	many	.	TRBV6-1	14	TRBJ2-5
TGTGCCAGCAGTCCCCACCAATTTGGCTCCTACGAGCAGTACTTC	CASSPHQFGSYEQYF	few	.	TRBV9	15	TRBJ2-7
TGTGCCAGCAGCCTGGAGTCCGATTACAGAACAGATACGCAGTATTTT	CASSLESDYRTDTQYF	.	.	TRBV5-4	16	TRBJ2-3
TGTGCCAGCAGCCGACAGTTAGATACGCAGTATTTT	CASSRQLDTQYF	.	.	TRBV7-2	12	TRBJ2-3
TGTGCCAGCAGCCCTCGAGTTCTCGACACCGGGGAGCTGTTTTTT	CASSPRVLDTGELFF	few	.	TRBV4-2	15	TRBJ2-2
TGTGCCACCGCCGGGACAGATACGCAGTATTTT	CATAGTDTQYF	many	.	TRBV24-1	11	TRBJ2-3
TGTGCCAGCAGCTTATACCCCCCGGGACTAGCGGGAACTATTCAGTTCTTC	CASSLYPPGLAGTIQFF	.	TRBD2	TRBV7-2	17	TRBJ2-1
TGTGCCTGGTCTAAGGGAGATACGCAGTATTTT	CAWSKGDTQYF	many	.	TRBV30	11	TRBJ2-3
TGTGCCAGCAGTCCTCTGTGGGGGACAGGGGATTACGAGCAGTACTTC	CASSPLWGTGDYEQYF	many	TRBD1	TRBV5-6	16	TRBJ2-7
TGTGCCAGCAGCTCGATACAGGGCGGGGAGACCCAGTACTTC	CASSSIQGGETQYF	.	.	TRBV7-2	14	TRBJ2-5
TGTGCCAGCAGCTTAGGGGAGCAGTTCTTC	CASSLGEQFF	.	.	TRBV7-9	10	TRBJ2-1
TGCAGTGCTAAGCTTACCGGGAGTCCCACAAACTACAATGAGCAGTTCTTC	CSAKLTGSPTNYNEQFF	few	.	TRBV20-1	17	TRBJ2-1
TGCAGTGCCTCGGGACTAGCGGACCCCAATGAGCAGTTCTTC	CSASGLADPNEQFF	many	TRBD2	TRBV20-1	14	TRBJ2-1
TGCAGTGCGATCCAAAGGGCTCCGTACGAGCAGTACTTC	CSAIQRAPYEQYF	many	.	TRBV20-1	13	TRBJ2-7
TGCGCCAGCAGCCCGGATCCACAAGGGTACAATGAGCAGTTCTTC	CASSPDPQGYNEQFF	many	.	TRBV5-1	15	TRBJ2-1
TGTGCCAGCAGCCAGGACTTACTAGCGAAAAACAATGAGCAGTTCTTC	CASSQDLLAKNNEQFF	.	TRBD2	TRBV14	16	TRBJ2-1
TGCAGTGGTTACGGCGGGAACATTCAGTACTTC	CSGYGGNIQYF	many	.	TRBV20-1	11	TRBJ2-4
TGTGCCAGCTCAACAGGGGCTTCGTCCTACGAGCAGTACTTC	CASSTGASSYEQYF	few	TRBD1	TRBV18	14	TRBJ2-7
TGTGCCATCAGTCCCGAGAGCACAGATACGCAGTATTTT	CAISPESTDTQYF	few	.	TRBV10-3	13	TRBJ2-3
TGTGCCAGCAGCGCCGGGACTGAGGGTGAGCAGTTCTTC	CASSAGTEGEQFF	.	.	TRBV7-9	13	TRBJ2-1
TGTGCCAGCAGCTTAGGGGGGCGGGACAGCTCCTACGAGCAGTACTTC	CASSLGGRDSSYEQYF	many	.	TRBV7-2	16	TRBJ2-7
TGCAGCGTCGGAAAACCCTGGGCAGGCAGCACAGATACGCAGTATTTT	CSVGKPWAGSTDTQYF	few	.	TRBV29-1	16	TRBJ2-3
TGCGCCAGCAGCTTGGGGGCTAGCGGTATTAGCTCCTACGAGCAGTACTTC	CASSLGASGISSYEQYF	few	TRBD2	TRBV5-1	17	TRBJ2-7